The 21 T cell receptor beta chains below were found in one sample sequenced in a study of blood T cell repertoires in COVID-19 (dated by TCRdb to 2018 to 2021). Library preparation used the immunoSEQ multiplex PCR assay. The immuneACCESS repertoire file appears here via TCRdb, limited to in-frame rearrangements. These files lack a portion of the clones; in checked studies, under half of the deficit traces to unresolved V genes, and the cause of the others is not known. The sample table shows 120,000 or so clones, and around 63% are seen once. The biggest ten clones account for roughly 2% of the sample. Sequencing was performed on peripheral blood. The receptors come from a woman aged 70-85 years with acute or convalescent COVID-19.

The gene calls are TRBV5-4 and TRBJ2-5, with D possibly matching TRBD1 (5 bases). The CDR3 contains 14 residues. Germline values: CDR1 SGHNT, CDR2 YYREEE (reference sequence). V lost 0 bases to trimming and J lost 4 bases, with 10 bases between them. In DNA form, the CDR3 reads TGTGCCAGCAGCTTGGGGCGACAGCTAGAGACCCAGTACTTC. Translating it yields CASSLGRQLETQYF.

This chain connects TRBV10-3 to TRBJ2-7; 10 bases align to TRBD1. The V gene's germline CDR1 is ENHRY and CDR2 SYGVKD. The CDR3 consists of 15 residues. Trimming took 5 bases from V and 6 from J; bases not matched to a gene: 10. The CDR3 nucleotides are TGTGCCATCAGTATTTCCGGGACAGGGGTCGCCGAGCAGTACTTC. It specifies CAISISGTGVAEQYF.

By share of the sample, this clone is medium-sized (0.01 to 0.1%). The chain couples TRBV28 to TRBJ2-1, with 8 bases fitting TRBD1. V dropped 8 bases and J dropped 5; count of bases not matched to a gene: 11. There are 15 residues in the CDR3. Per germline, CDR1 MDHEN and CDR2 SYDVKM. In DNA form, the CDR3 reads TGTGCCAGCGAAGATTTAGGACAGGGTCACAATGAGCAGTTCTTC. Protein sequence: CASEDLGQGHNEQFF.

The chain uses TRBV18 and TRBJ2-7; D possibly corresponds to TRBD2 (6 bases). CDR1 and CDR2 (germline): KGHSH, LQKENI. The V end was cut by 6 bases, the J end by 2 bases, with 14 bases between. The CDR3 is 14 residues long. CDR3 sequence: CASSGTGGTYEQYF. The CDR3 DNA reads TGTGCCAGCTCCGGGACTGGGGGGACCTACGAGCAGTACTTC. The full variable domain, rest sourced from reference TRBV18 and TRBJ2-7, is NAGVMQNPRHLVRRRGQEARLRCSPMKGHSHVYWYRQLPEEGLKFMVYLQKENIIDESGMPKERFSAEFPKEGPSILRIQQVVRGDSAAYFCASSGTGGTYEQYFGPGTRLTVT.

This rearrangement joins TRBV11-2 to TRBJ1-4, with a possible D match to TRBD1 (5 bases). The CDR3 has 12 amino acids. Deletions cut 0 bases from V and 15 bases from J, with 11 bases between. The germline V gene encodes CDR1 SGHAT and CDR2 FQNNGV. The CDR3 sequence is CASSLDTGEVFF. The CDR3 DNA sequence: TGTGCCAGCAGCTTAGACACGGGGGAGGTGTTTTTT.

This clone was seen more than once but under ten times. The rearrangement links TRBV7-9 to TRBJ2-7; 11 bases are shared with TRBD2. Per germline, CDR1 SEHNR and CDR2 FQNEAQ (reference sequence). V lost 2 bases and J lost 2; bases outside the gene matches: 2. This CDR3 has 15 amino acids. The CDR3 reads CASSLRTSGPYEQYF. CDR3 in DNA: TGTGCCAGCAGCTTAAGGACTAGCGGGCCCTACGAGCAGTACTTC.

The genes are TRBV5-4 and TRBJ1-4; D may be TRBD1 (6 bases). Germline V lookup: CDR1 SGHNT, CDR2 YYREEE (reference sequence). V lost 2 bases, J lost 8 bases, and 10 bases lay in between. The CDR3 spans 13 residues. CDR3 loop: CASSFQGNEKLFF. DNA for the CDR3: TGTGCCAGCAGCTTTCAGGGGAACGAAAAACTGTTTTTT.

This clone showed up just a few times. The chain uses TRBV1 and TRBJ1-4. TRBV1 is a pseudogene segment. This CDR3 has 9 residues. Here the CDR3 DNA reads TGCACCAGCAGCCTTCGACTGTTTTTT. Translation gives CTSSLRLFF.

CDR3 bases: TGTGCCAGCTCACCACCCACGCGCGGCTCCTACAATGAGCAGTTCTTC. Its translation is CASSPPTRGSYNEQFF. The chain is built from TRBV18 and TRBJ2-1; no reliable D call. The germline V and J ends were trimmed by 0 bases and 0 bases, with 9 bases remaining between them. CDR1 is KGHSH and CDR2 is LQKENI in the germline V gene. The CDR3 totals 16 residues. Full variable domain (outside the CDR3, taken from reference TRBV18 and TRBJ2-1): NAGVMQNPRHLVRRRGQEARLRCSPMKGHSHVYWYRQLPEEGLKFMVYLQKENIIDESGMPKERFSAEFPKEGPSILRIQQVVRGDSAAYFCASSPPTRGSYNEQFFGPGTRLTVL.

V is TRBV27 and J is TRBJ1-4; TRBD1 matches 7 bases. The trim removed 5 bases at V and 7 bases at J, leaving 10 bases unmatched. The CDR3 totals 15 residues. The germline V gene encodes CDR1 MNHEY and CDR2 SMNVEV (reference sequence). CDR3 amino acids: CASSAYGTVSEKLFF. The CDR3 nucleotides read TGTGCCAGCAGTGCCTACGGGACAGTTAGTGAAAAACTGTTTTTT.

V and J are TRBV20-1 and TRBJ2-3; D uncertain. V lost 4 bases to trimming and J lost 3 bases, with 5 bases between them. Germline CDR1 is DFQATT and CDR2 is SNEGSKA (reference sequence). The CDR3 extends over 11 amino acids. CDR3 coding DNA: TGCAGTGCTAAACTAACAGATACGCAGTATTTT. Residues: CSAKLTDTQYF.

DNA for the CDR3: TGTGCCAGCAGCTTAACGGGCAGCCTCACCGGGGAGCTGTTTTTT. This codes for CASSLTGSLTGELFF. The chain joins TRBV7-3 to TRBJ2-2; no reliable D call. V gave up 0 bases and J gave up 4 bases, with 9 bases separating them. Germline CDR1 and CDR2: SGHTA and FQGTGA. There are 15 residues in the CDR3.

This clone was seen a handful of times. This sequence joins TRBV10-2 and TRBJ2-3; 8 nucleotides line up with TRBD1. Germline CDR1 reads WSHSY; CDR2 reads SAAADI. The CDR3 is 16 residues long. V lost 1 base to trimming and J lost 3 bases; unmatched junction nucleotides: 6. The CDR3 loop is CASSELNRGSTDTQYF. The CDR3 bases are TGCGCCAGCAGTGAGTTGAACAGGGGGTCGACAGATACGCAGTATTTT.

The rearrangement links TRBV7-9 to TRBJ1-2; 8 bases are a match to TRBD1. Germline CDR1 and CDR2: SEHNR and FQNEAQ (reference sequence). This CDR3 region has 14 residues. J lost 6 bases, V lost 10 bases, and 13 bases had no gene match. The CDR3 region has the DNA TGTGCCACCTCCCTCCCCCCAGGGGGCCATGGCTACACCTTC. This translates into CATSLPPGGHGYTF.

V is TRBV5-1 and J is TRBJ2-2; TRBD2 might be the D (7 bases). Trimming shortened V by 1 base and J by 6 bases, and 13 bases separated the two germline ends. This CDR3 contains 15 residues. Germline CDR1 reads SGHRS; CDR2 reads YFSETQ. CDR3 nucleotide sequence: TGCGCCAGCAGCTTGAGTACGGGGGGCTCCGGGGAGCTGTTTTTT. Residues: CASSLSTGGSGELFF.

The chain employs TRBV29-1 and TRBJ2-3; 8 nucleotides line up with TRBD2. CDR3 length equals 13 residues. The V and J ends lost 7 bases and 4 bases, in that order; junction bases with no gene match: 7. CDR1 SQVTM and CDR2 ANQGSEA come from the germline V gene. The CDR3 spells CSAGWRGADTQYF. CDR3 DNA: TGCAGCGCCGGGTGGCGGGGGGCAGATACGCAGTATTTT.

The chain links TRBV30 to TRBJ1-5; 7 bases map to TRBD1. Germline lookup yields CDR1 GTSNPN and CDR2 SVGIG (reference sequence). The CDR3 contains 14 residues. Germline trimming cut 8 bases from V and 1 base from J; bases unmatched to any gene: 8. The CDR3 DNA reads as TGTGCCCGTTCGCAGACAGGGAGCAATCAGCCCCAGCATTTT. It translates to CARSQTGSNQPQHF. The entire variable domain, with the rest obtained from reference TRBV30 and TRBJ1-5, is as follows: SQTIHQWPATLVQPVGSPLSLECTVEGTSNPNLYWYRQAAGRGLQLLFYSVGIGQISSEVPQNLSASRPQDRQFILSSKKLLLSDSGFYLCARSQTGSNQPQHFGDGTRLSIL.

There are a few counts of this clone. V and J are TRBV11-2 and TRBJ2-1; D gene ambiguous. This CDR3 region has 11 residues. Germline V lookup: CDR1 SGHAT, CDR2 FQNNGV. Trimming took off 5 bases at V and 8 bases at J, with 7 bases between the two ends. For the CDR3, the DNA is TGTGCCAGCAGCCAAACTGATGAGCAGTTCTTC. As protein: CASSQTDEQFF.

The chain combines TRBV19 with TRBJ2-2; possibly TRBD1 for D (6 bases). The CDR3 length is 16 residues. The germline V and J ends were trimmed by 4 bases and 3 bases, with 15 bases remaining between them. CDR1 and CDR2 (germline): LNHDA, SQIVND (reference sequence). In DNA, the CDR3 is TGTGCCAGTAGTAAAAACAGGGTTAGGGACACCGGGGAGCTGTTTTTT. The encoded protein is CASSKNRVRDTGELFF.

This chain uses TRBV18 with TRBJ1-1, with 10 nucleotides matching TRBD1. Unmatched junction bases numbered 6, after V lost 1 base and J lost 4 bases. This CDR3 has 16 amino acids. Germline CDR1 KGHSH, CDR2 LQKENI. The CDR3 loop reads CASSPLDRGHGTEAFF. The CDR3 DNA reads TGTGCCAGCTCACCACTCGACAGGGGGCACGGCACTGAAGCTTTCTTT.

Here the CDR3 reads CASSFGVYGYTF. In DNA form, the CDR3 reads TGTGCCAGCAGCTTCGGGGTCTATGGCTACACCTTC. V and J are TRBV7-9 and TRBJ1-2; no clear D. The germline CDR1 and CDR2 sequences are SEHNR and FQNEAQ (reference sequence). The CDR3 is 12 residues long. V lost 3 bases and J 4 bases, leaving 6 bases between the germline ends.